These 26 T cell receptor beta chains share one sample of origin, sequenced in a study of Graves' ophthalmopathy and Graves' hyperthyroidism. Amplified material comprised TCR beta CDR3 regions derived from RNA transcripts. An opening RT-PCR round employed HTBI primers and preceded a second-round multiplex PCR. TCRdb re-called the multiplex PCR reads through MiXCR, storing one row per CDR3 protein. The sample lists about 230,000 distinct CDR3 sequences; 45% were seen once. Material for sequencing was peripheral blood. These receptors came from an adult man with Graves' ophthalmopathy.

The sample holds many counts of this clonotype. The chain has TRBV20-1 and TRBJ1-1; the D is unclear. Trimming stripped 3 bases from V and 4 bases from J, with 12 bases between. The CDR3 totals 13 residues. Germline CDR1 reads DFQATT; CDR2 reads SNEGSKA (reference sequence). For the CDR3, the DNA is TGCAGTGCTAGGGGCCAGTGGGGCACTGAAGCTTTCTTT. It codes for CSARGQWGTEAFF.

Regarding this clonotype: At one boundary the junction diverges from the germline segment, which might be a read error. This chain joins TRBV24-1 and TRBJ2-7; D gene uncertain. Germline V gives CDR1 KGHDR, CDR2 SFDVKD. This CDR3 is 13 amino acids long. The CDR3 sequence: CASSVSWPLEQYF. CDR3 in DNA: TGTGCCAGCAGTGTATCGTGGCCCCTCGAGCAGTACTTC.

This clonotype came up a few times. The chain uses TRBV7-8 and TRBJ2-2, with a possible D match to TRBD2 (6 bases). CDR1 and CDR2 (germline): SGHVS, FQNEAQ. V lost 3 bases and J 6 bases, leaving 11 bases between the germline ends. The CDR3 is 14 residues long. The CDR3 DNA reads TGTGCCAGCAGCTTTTATCTAGCGTCCGGGGAGCTGTTTTTT. Residues: CASSFYLASGELFF.

The rearrangement links TRBV28 to TRBJ2-7, with D unclear. Trimming took off 1 base at V and 3 bases at J, with 7 bases between the two ends. This CDR3 region has 13 residues. The V gene's germline CDR1 is MDHEN and CDR2 SYDVKM. The CDR3: CASSLSGNYEQYF. In DNA, the CDR3 is TGTGCCAGCAGTTTATCGGGCAACTACGAGCAGTACTTC.

This sequence joins TRBV2 and TRBJ1-4; D is unclear. This CDR3 has 14 amino acids. CDR1 SNHLY and CDR2 FYNNEI come from the germline V gene. Trimming took off 2 bases at V and 4 bases at J, with 8 bases between the two ends. CDR3: CASSESENNEKLFF. The CDR3 DNA reads TGTGCCAGCAGTGAATCAGAGAATAATGAAAAACTGTTTTTT.

This clonotype showed up just a few times. One junction end disagrees with the germline gene, perhaps due to a read error. This chain uses TRBV10-3 with TRBJ1-5; D gene ambiguous. This CDR3 contains 15 residues. In germline, CDR1 is ENHRY, CDR2 SYGVKD. The CDR3 coding sequence is TGTGCCAGCAGTGAAGCACGGAATAGCAATCAGCCCCAGCATTTT. It specifies CASSEARNSNQPQHF.

This chain joins TRBV2 and TRBJ2-7; 7 nucleotides align to TRBD1. Trimming at V came to 6 bases and at J to 9 bases, leaving 14 bases not matched to a gene. CDR3 size: 14 residues. The germline CDR1 and CDR2 sequences are SNHLY and FYNNEI. The CDR3 loop reads CASSVLGDRAAQYF. Here the CDR3 DNA reads TGTGCCAGCAGCGTACTTGGTGACAGGGCGGCGCAGTACTTC. The variable domain in full, with the rest retrieved from reference TRBV2 and TRBJ2-7, is EPEVTQTPSHQVTQMGQEVILRCVPISNHLYFYWYRQILGQKVEFLVSFYNNEISEKSEIFDDQFSVERPDGSNFTLKIRSTKLEDSAMYFCASSVLGDRAAQYFGPGTRLTVT.

The gene calls are TRBV20-1 and TRBJ2-7, with 9 positions matching TRBD1. After removal of 0 bases from V and 3 bases from J, the junction contained 3 bases not matched to a gene. This CDR3 spans 14 amino acids. From germline, CDR1 is DFQATT and CDR2 SNEGSKA (reference sequence). The CDR3 DNA sequence: TGCAGTGCTAGAGACTGGACAGGGGACTACGAGCAGTACTTC. It codes for CSARDWTGDYEQYF.

This clonotype was seen ten or more times. V gene TRBV10-2 combines with J gene TRBJ1-2; TRBD1 agrees at 7 bases. Looked up from germline, CDR1 is WSHSY and CDR2 is SAAADI. The CDR3 is made up of 15 amino acids. V lost 0 bases and J lost 5; bases outside the gene matches: 6. The CDR3, as DNA: TGCGCCAGCAGTGAGTCGATTAGACAGGGATATGGCTACACCTTC. This encodes CASSESIRQGYGYTF.

The rearrangement links TRBV19 to TRBJ1-4; 7 nucleotides match TRBD1. The CDR3 loop spans 14 amino acids. Germline V gene data show CDR1 as LNHDA and CDR2 as SQIVND (reference sequence). V lost 6 bases, J lost 8 bases, and 9 bases stayed unmatched. CDR3 loop: CASRVQGMREKLFF. Here the CDR3 DNA reads TGTGCCAGTAGGGTACAGGGGATGAGGGAAAAACTGTTTTTT.

Note on this clonotype: A single base separates this from a much larger clone, so it may be a read error. The rearrangement uses TRBV10-3 and TRBJ2-7; the match to TRBD2 covers 7 bases. There are 14 residues in the CDR3. The V gene end was trimmed by 4 bases and the J gene end by 1 base; junction bases not matched to a gene: 4. Germline CDR1 is ENHRY and CDR2 is SYGVKD. The CDR3 DNA is TGTGCCATCAGTGGGGGGGGTGGATCCTACGAGCAGTACTTC. This gives the protein CAISGGGGSYEQYF.

The chain carries TRBV6-5 and TRBJ2-2; either TRBD1 or TRBD2 may fit D (5 bases each). Looked up from germline, CDR1 is MNHEY and CDR2 is SVGAGI. V was pared by 6 bases and J by 2 bases, with 16 bases between. CDR3 length equals 16 residues. CDR3 region: CASRRGQGYNTGELFF. The DNA for the CDR3 is TGTGCCAGCAGACGGGGTCAGGGATACAACACCGGGGAGCTGTTTTTT.

This clonotype was observed a handful of times. The rearrangement joins TRBV24-1 to TRBJ2-7, with D tentatively TRBD2 (7 bases). Looked up from germline, CDR1 is KGHDR and CDR2 is SFDVKD. Trimming took 4 bases from V and 4 from J, leaving 13 bases between them. This CDR3 region has 14 residues. The CDR3: CATSEAGQGYEQYF. CDR3 DNA sequence: TGTGCCACCAGTGAAGCGGGACAAGGGTACGAGCAGTACTTC.

V and J are TRBV10-2 and TRBJ2-5; no clear D. With 3 bases removed from V and 3 bases from J, the gap between germline ends came to 11 bases. Looked up from germline, CDR1 is WSHSY and CDR2 is SAAADI. The CDR3 runs 14 residues. CDR3 amino acids: CASSEVDVKETQYF. CDR3 in DNA: TGCGCCAGCAGTGAAGTGGACGTGAAAGAGACCCAGTACTTC.

The chain has TRBV29-1 and TRBJ1-2, with D possibly TRBD1 on 6 matching bases. Trimming shortened V by 5 bases and J by 4 bases, and 26 bases separated the two germline ends. CDR3 length: 17 residues. Per germline, CDR1 SQVTM and CDR2 ANQGSEA. The CDR3 here is CSVSLQQGSSHPYGYTF. CDR3 coding DNA: TGCAGCGTTTCGCTACAACAGGGCTCTTCGCATCCCTATGGCTACACCTTC.

CDR3: CASNGGPYNSPLHF. CDR3 bases: TGTGCCAGCAATGGGGGCCCCTATAATTCACCCCTCCACTTT. This chain links TRBV28 with TRBJ1-6; D possibly corresponds to TRBD1 (6 bases). This CDR3 region has 14 residues. The germline V and J ends were trimmed by 7 bases and 2 bases, with 9 bases remaining between them. CDR1 is MDHEN, CDR2 SYDVKM, per germline.

The chain recombines TRBV28 with TRBJ1-3; the D is unclear. The CDR3 is made up of 10 amino acids. V lost 7 bases to trimming and J lost 4 bases, with 2 bases between them. The germline V gene has CDR1 MDHEN and CDR2 SYDVKM. In DNA, the CDR3 is TGTGCCAGCACGGGAAACACCATATATTTT. Translation gives CASTGNTIYF.

This clonotype was detected only once. The gene calls are TRBV4-1 and TRBJ1-1; D is unclear. The V end lost 5 bases, the J end lost 1 base, and 8 bases lay between the germline ends. Looked up from germline, CDR1 is MGHRA and CDR2 is YSYEKL. This CDR3 contains 13 residues. CDR3 sequence: CASSWRENTEAFF. DNA of the CDR3: TGCGCCAGCAGCTGGCGGGAGAACACTGAAGCTTTCTTT.

Details on this clonotype: Germline is not matched at one junction end, which may reflect a read error. The rearrangement joins TRBV7-8 to TRBJ1-2, with D unclear. The CDR3 length is 14 residues. The V gene's germline CDR1 is SGHVS and CDR2 FQNEAQ. DNA for the CDR3: TGCGCCAGCAGACCCCGGTTGCTGGGAGGTGGCTACACCTTC. Translating it yields CASRPRLLGGGYTF.

This clonotype was detected a few times. The chain couples TRBV7-6 to TRBJ2-7, with D possibly being TRBD1 (6 bases). CDR1 SGHVS and CDR2 FNYEAQ come from the germline V gene. CDR3 length: 13 amino acids. V dropped 1 base and J dropped 7 bases, with 11 bases sitting between them. In DNA, the CDR3 is TGTGCCAGCAGCTTAGGACAGGAAAGTGAGCAGTACTTC. It codes for CASSLGQESEQYF.

This chain connects TRBV5-1 to TRBJ1-2; TRBD1 might be the D (5 bases). V dropped 0 bases and J dropped 6 bases, with 9 bases sitting between them. The germline V gene encodes CDR1 SGHRS and CDR2 YFSETQ. The CDR3 totals 13 residues. CDR3 sequence: CASSLGTSDGYTF. The CDR3 DNA follows: TGCGCCAGCAGCTTGGGGACATCGGATGGCTACACCTTC. Combining the CDR3 with reference TRBV5-1 and TRBJ1-2 gives the whole variable domain KAGVTQTPRYLIKTRGQQVTLSCSPISGHRSVSWYQQTPGQGLQFLFEYFSETQRNKGNFPGRFSGRQFSNSRSEMNVSTLELGDSALYLCASSLGTSDGYTFGSGTRLTVV.

A remark on this clonotype: This may be a read error: a much more frequent sequence differs by one nucleotide. The V gene is TRBV29-1, the J gene TRBJ2-7, with D perhaps matching TRBD1 (6 bases). The CDR3 runs 13 residues. V lost 4 bases to trimming and J lost 2 bases, with 12 bases between them. Germline V gives CDR1 SQVTM, CDR2 ANQGSEA. CDR3 sequence reads: CSVGQASTYEQYF. CDR3 nucleotide sequence: TGCAGCGTTGGACAGGCCTCCACCTACGAGCAGTACTTC.

The genes are TRBV5-1 and TRBJ1-2; a weak D match, TRBD1 (6 bases). The CDR3 runs 14 residues. The V and J ends lost 0 bases and 5 bases respectively, with 11 bases between them. Germline CDR1 is SGHRS and CDR2 is YFSETQ. The CDR3 loop is CASSLEWGRYGYTF. CDR3 in DNA: TGCGCCAGCAGCTTGGAGTGGGGGCGTTATGGCTACACCTTC.

The chain carries TRBV7-9 and TRBJ2-7; 9 nucleotides agree with TRBD2. Germline V lookup: CDR1 SEHNR, CDR2 FQNEAQ (reference sequence). J was trimmed by 0 bases and V by 5 bases; bases with no gene match: 8. CDR3 length equals 16 residues. CDR3 sequence reads: CASSKLAGENSYEQYF. The CDR3 region has the DNA TGTGCCAGCAGCAAATTAGCGGGGGAGAACTCCTACGAGCAGTACTTC.

The chain joins TRBV7-3 to TRBJ1-2; 7 bases are a match to TRBD1. CDR1 is SGHTA and CDR2 is FQGTGA in the germline V gene. V shed 2 bases and J 8 bases; nucleotides not matched to a gene: 2. The length of the CDR3 is 12 residues. CDR3 in DNA: TGTGCCAGCAGCTTACAGGGGGTCGGCTACACCTTC. This encodes CASSLQGVGYTF. The full variable domain, its missing parts supplied by reference TRBV7-3 and TRBJ1-2, is GAGVSQTPSNKVTEKGKYVELRCDPISGHTALYWYRQSLGQGPEFLIYFQGTGAADDSGLPNDRFFAVRPEGSVSTLKIQRTERGDSAVYLCASSLQGVGYTFGSGTRLTVV.

This sequence joins TRBV7-9 and TRBJ1-2; TRBD1 is a possible D gene (5 bases). In germline, CDR1 is SEHNR, CDR2 FQNEAQ (reference sequence). This CDR3 region has 13 residues. V lost 0 bases to trimming and J lost 6 bases, with 8 bases between them. The DNA of the CDR3 is TGTGCCAGCAGCTTAGCTTCGGGGGATGGCTACACCTTC. Translated, it gives CASSLASGDGYTF.